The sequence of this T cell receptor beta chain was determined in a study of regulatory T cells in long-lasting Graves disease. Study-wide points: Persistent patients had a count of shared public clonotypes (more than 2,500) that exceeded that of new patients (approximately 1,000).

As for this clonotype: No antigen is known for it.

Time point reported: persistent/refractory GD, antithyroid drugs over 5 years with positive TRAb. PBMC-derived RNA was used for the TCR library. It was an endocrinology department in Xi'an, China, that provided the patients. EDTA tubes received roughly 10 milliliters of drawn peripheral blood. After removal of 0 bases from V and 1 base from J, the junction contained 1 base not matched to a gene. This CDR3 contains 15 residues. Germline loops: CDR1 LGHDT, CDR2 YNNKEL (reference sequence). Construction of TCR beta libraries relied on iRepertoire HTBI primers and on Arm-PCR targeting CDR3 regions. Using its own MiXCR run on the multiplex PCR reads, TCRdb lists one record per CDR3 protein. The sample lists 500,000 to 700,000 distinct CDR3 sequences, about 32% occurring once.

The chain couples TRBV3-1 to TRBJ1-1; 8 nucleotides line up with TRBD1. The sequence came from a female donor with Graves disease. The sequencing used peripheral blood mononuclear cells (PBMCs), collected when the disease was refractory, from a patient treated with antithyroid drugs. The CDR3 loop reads CASSQDDRGNTEAFF. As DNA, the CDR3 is TGTGCCAGCAGCCAAGACGACAGGGGGAACACTGAAGCTTTCTTT.